Listed here is a single TCR beta chain. A few counts support this clone. There is no known antigen for this receptor. No much larger clone is present one base from it, and per-base qualities are unavailable. The cohort comprised 670 or so healthy bone marrow donors. At the time of sampling, all cohort members were nominally healthy, though unrecorded immune exposures were likely present. The donor tested CMV seropositive and was one of the 289 seropositive cohort members. Every donor gave a peripheral blood sample, and the peripheral blood mononuclear cells from that sample were used for TCR beta sequencing. Genomic DNA was extracted from the blood cell samples with the Qiagen DNeasy Blood Extraction Kit. The record originates from a study of cytomegalovirus exposure and HLA in healthy donors (TCRdb year 2017). General notes on the study: An earlier analysis of roughly 630 of the donors reported 250 to 300 Gb of sequence data and around 110 million unique TCR beta sequences from approximately 180 million T cells. Roughly 310 gigabases of sequencing data and some 85 million unique TCR sequences were included in an early release covering over 600 HLA-typed donors. The genetic ancestry cluster associated with self-reported Caucasian donors included 81% of the 398 genotyped donors. The study aimed to test whether cataloging public T cell receptors could reveal signatures of past pathogen exposure. The study profiled the T cell repertoires of about 640 subjects by immunosequencing and related them to cytomegalovirus serostatus. A separate validation cohort of approximately 130 different subjects was used in addition to the 666-subject first cohort. To predict cytomegalovirus infection status, the study combined high-throughput TCR immunosequencing, statistical association of individual TCRs with disease status, and machine learning. A later analysis re-examined previously published TCR beta repertoires from several hundred donors and added high-resolution HLA genotyping to investigate patterns of TCR occurrence. Rather than drawing on any new phenotypic data, the later analysis identified candidate immune exposures from TCR beta sequences and the way those sequences occurred across donors. An earlier analysis of nearly 600 of the donors applied high-throughput TCR beta sequencing to assess whether each TCR beta V gene segment acted as functional or pseudogenic. Donor age, sex, ethnicity and CMV serostatus were collected together with the repertoire data. A later genetic analysis took genome-wide SNP genotypes for about 65% of the roughly 670 donors and used that subset as a discovery cohort. All discovery cohort repertoires had been generated using a single sequencing platform. HLA typing covered class I and class II loci at four-digit resolution. The number of typed donors differed by locus: roughly 629-630 for A, B, C, DRB1 and DQB1; approximately 530 for DQA1; 606 for DPA1; and about 450 for DPB1. Five DR-DQ haplotypes were treated as single units for association and clustering because of strong linkage in the cohort. Among some 400 genotyped donors of the cohort, an average of approximately 240,000 unique TCR beta nucleotide sequences was sequenced per donor, of which about 18% were non-productive. The study at large found these results: According to a later genetic analysis, donors in an Asian-associated ancestry cluster had fewer N-insertions in productive TCRs than the roughly 670-donor mean. At a false discovery rate of 0.05, a later analysis linked 16,951 TCR beta sequences to specific HLA alleles. In vitro tests confirmed that a few of the cytomegalovirus-associated TCR beta chains recognize cytomegalovirus antigens. In the study, some 160 TCR beta chains were listed as associated with cytomegalovirus. This cohort had only TCR beta chains sequenced, and the lack of alpha or paired-chain data limited which features could be detected. Because HLA typing was missing for some donors at each locus, association tests included only the typed subset. Most TCR sequences were seen in very few donors, while some public TCRs were found in many individuals. A further reported finding was that TCR beta sequences accurately predicted the HLA-A and HLA-B alleles for most subjects in the first cohort. The only immune exposure information available for the cohort was CMV serostatus. A later analysis found that TCR association rates varied across HLA loci, with DRB1 alleles showing the most associated TCRs and HLA-C alleles the fewest. In a later analysis, HLA-associated TCR beta chains were found to be more clonally expanded and to have lower generation probabilities than equally common non-associated chains. A later analysis found that most CMV-associated TCR beta chains appeared HLA-restricted, with HLA associations seemingly driven largely by CMV exposure. According to the authors, the approach could potentially be generalized to other disease states and immunological phenotypes. A cluster of highly shared sequence variants was judged likely to represent a technical artifact of the sequencing pipeline. The earlier analysis of 587 of the donors excluded 15 to 20 rarely observed V segments, including chromosome 9 orphons, because counts were too low. In a later genetic analysis, a missense DCLRE1C variant was associated with V-gene and J-gene trimming of TCR beta chains, and the association was replicated in an independent cohort. Correlated functional status among segregating V segments might reflect linkage disequilibrium, but an unknown experimental factor could not be ruled out. When HLA alleles, especially DR and DQ, strongly co-occurred, attributing TCR associations to individual alleles was difficult. In an earlier analysis of some 640 of the donors, most TCR beta V segments were observed in productive rearrangements about 87% or about 30% of the time, broadly matching IMGT annotations. Presence/absence analyses assumed roughly uniform sequencing depth across donors, an assumption that may not hold. In both the original and validation cohorts, the classifier was reported to diagnose cytomegalovirus status with high specificity and sensitivity. Several of the top co-occurrence clusters appeared to be linked to parvovirus B19, influenza, CMV and Epstein-Barr virus, according to a later analysis.

Library preparation employed the immunoSEQ multiplex PCR assay. For the multiplex PCR, a mixture combining 60 forward primers for TCR Vbeta segments and 13 reverse primers for TCR Jbeta segments was used. The CDR3 region of rearranged TCR beta genes was amplified from genomic DNA by a multiplex PCR assay. Amplified TCR beta libraries were sequenced as 87-base-pair reads on the Illumina HiSeq System. In the original analysis: A later analysis counted approximately 74 million unique TCR beta chains across the 550 to 800 repertoires, and 9 million to 14 million of these chains were shared by at least two donors. To remove PCR and sequencing errors, raw reads were error-corrected and collapsed into unique sequences using a nearest-neighbor algorithm that merged closely related sequences. Alignment of CDR3 sequences to IMGT reference sequences was used to assign V, D and J gene segments. For a sequence to be retained, a match of at least six nucleotides to both a V gene segment and a J gene segment was required. A rearrangement was called productive if the CDR3 had no stop codons and remained in frame with V and J, and every other rearrangement was called non-productive. Following IMGT convention, CDR3 was defined as the stretch from the second conserved V-encoded cysteine to the conserved J-encoded phenylalanine. In an earlier analysis of more than 550 of the donors, sequences lacking an unambiguous match to a single V gene segment were excluded. An earlier analysis of several hundred of the donors called V segments functional above 56.7% productive rearrangements and segregating when the between-donor standard deviation exceeded 5%. To diagnose cytomegalovirus status from the catalog of TCR beta chain sequences, a statistical classification framework was built. In a later analysis, TCR nucleotide sequences were compared against IMGT/GENE-DB human TR gene sequences so that V and J genes could be assigned. A later analysis assigned CDR3 sequences and most-parsimonious VDJ recombination scenarios with the TCRdist pipeline. In a later analysis, each TCR beta chain was defined by its CDR3 amino acid sequence together with its V-gene family, and reads lacking a unique V-gene family were excluded. A later analysis removed roughly 590 highly shared, low-generation-probability nucleotide sequences to deal with suspected cross-contamination and a sequencing artifact. In a later analysis, a clonal expansion index was calculated for each public chain from normalized within-repertoire ranks of inferred template counts. In a later analysis, generation probabilities were computed with a VDJ recombination model fitted to out-of-frame rearrangements, and the resulting probabilities were checked against IGoR. In a later analysis, hypergeometric tests were used to score TCR-TCR, TCR-HLA and TCR-CMV co-occurrence, with a repertoire-size bias correction applied to TCR pairs. To estimate false discovery rates, a later analysis permuted the HLA or CMV assignments 20 times. A later analysis grouped co-occurring TCRs with DBSCAN, adding TCRdist sequence similarity when clustering within HLA-allele-positive subsets. Co-occurrence clustering excluded repertoires with fewer than 30,000 or more than 120,000 public chains, plus five with anomalous nucleotide sharing. This immuneACCESS table, as held by TCRdb, lists in-frame sequences with V and J called but not all clones. Of the missing ones, under half trace to an unresolved V gene in checked studies; the others have no known cause. That table gives V, J and clone size, and the DNA gave D and trimming. The sample has 90,000 to 150,000 clones on record, 70% to 85% of them singletons. The top ten hold about 4.9% of the sample.

The sequenced sample was PBMCs. The TCR was taken from a man aged 45-65 years in good health and CMV-seropositive.

The CDR3 region has the sequence CASSPLWTSGLDNEQFF. The base sequence is TGTGCCAGCAGTCCTCTCTGGACTAGCGGCCTGGACAATGAGCAGTTCTTC. The rearranged segments are TRBV27 and TRBJ2-1; TRBD2 aligns with 10 central bases. Compared with germline, V lacks 5 bases and J lacks 5 bases; bases without a gene match: 12. The CDR1 and CDR2 encoded by the germline V gene (reference sequence) are MNHEY and SMNVEV. From the cysteine through the phenylalanine, the CDR3 covers 17 amino acids. The retained sequence is limited to the CDR3, 51 bases, with the frame set at the first base.